The 14 T cell receptor beta chains below come from one sample, sequenced in a study of CXCR3-negative and CXCR3-positive naive CD8 T cells. The method, 5' RACE with UMI labels, was used to prepare the TRB cDNA libraries. TCRdb reanalyzed the 5' RACE reads and collapses them to one entry per CDR3 protein, without DNA. The sample table sets out 100,000 to 150,000 distinct CDR3 sequences. These receptors lack a known antigen. Points from the study as a whole: When CXCR3-positive naive cells were set against CXCR3-negative naive cells, the former had more hydrophobic TRB CDR3s.

Sequenced input: naive CXCR3+ CD8+ T cells from blood. Subset here: CD45RO-CCR7+CD27+CD95- naive CD8+ T cells expressing CXCR3 (TNR3+). Every receptor here comes from a human donor in good health. Some clones in this sample may be carry-over from other donors' samples.

The chain joins TRBV7-9 to TRBJ2-7. Germline V gene data show CDR1 as SEHNR and CDR2 as FQNEAQ (reference sequence). The CDR3 contains 11 residues. The CDR3 loop is CASSADYEQYF.

Here the CDR3 reads CASSLARGYNEQFF. V gene TRBV7-9 combines with J gene TRBJ2-1; TCRdb proposes TRBD1, but this gene call is untestable without DNA. The CDR3 totals 14 residues. CDR1 SEHNR and CDR2 FQNEAQ come from the germline V gene (reference sequence). The variable domain in full, with the rest retrieved from reference TRBV7-9 and TRBJ2-1, is DTGVSQNPRHKITKRGQNVTFRCDPISEHNRLYWYRQTLGQGPEFLTYFQNEAQLEKSRLLSDRFSAERPKGSFSTLEIQRTEQGDSAMYLCASSLARGYNEQFFGPGTRLTVL.

The V call is TRBV5-4, the J call TRBJ2-3; without DNA, the TCRdb call of TRBD1 cannot be checked. The germline V gene encodes CDR1 SGHNT and CDR2 YYREEE (reference sequence). The CDR3 consists of 17 residues. The CDR3 region is CASSLYPGTGASDTQYF.

This chain connects TRBV11-3 to TRBJ2-1; TCRdb proposes TRBD2, but this gene call is untestable without DNA. The CDR3 has 13 amino acids. Germline CDR1 SGHNT, CDR2 YENEEA. The CDR3 sequence: CASSEGLYNEQFF.

The rearrangement joins TRBV5-1 to TRBJ2-5; TCRdb lists TRBD1, though no DNA is available to test this call. Germline V gene data show CDR1 as SGHRS and CDR2 as YFSETQ. The CDR3 runs 14 residues. The CDR3 sequence is CASSPGPLGETQYF.

CDR3 sequence: CASSASLTPKNIQYF. The chain employs TRBV2 and TRBJ2-4. The germline gives CDR1 SNHLY, CDR2 FYNNEI. The CDR3 consists of 15 residues. Full variable domain (missing parts from reference TRBV2 and TRBJ2-4): EPEVTQTPSHQVTQMGQEVILRCVPISNHLYFYWYRQILGQKVEFLVSFYNNEISEKSEIFDDQFSVERPDGSNFTLKIRSTKLEDSAMYFCASSASLTPKNIQYFGAGTRLSVL.

The chain links TRBV27 to TRBJ2-2; TCRdb picks TRBD1, but there is no DNA to check that call. Germline CDR1 and CDR2: MNHEY and SMNVEV (reference sequence). There are 17 residues in the CDR3. This chain's CDR3 is CASSFIGTGSVTGELFF.

The chain joins TRBV3-1 to TRBJ2-2; absent DNA, TCRdb's TRBD1 call cannot be checked. CDR3 size: 16 residues. CDR1 is LGHDT, CDR2 YNNKEL, per germline (reference sequence). The CDR3 protein is CASSPRDRARPGELFF.

This CDR3 is CSVETGGDLQETQYF. This chain links TRBV29-1 with TRBJ2-5; TCRdb's D call of TRBD1 is untestable without DNA. This CDR3 is built from 15 residues. Germline CDR1 SQVTM, CDR2 ANQGSEA.

The V call is TRBV12-3 or TRBV12-4, the J call TRBJ1-5. This CDR3 comprises 13 residues. CDR3 residues: CACARYSNQPQHF.

The CDR3 sequence is CASSAPGPARTDTQYF. The rearrangement uses TRBV21-1 and TRBJ2-3; checking the TCRdb D call of TRBD2 is not possible without DNA. TRBV21-1 is deemed a pseudogene. This CDR3 region has 16 residues.

This chain joins TRBV5-1 and TRBJ2-7. The CDR3 totals 14 residues. The germline V gene has CDR1 SGHRS and CDR2 YFSETQ. This CDR3 reads CASGGSIGFYEQYF.

The rearrangement joins TRBV7-9 to TRBJ2-1; TCRdb picks TRBD1, but there is no DNA to check that call. Germline V gene lookup returns CDR1 SEHNR and CDR2 FQNEAQ (reference sequence). The CDR3 covers 17 residues. The CDR3 sequence: CASSPPLSGSSYNEQFF. Filled out from reference TRBV7-9 and TRBJ2-1, the complete variable domain reads DTGVSQNPRHKITKRGQNVTFRCDPISEHNRLYWYRQTLGQGPEFLTYFQNEAQLEKSRLLSDRFSAERPKGSFSTLEIQRTEQGDSAMYLCASSPPLSGSSYNEQFFGPGTRLTVL.

The chain has TRBV9 and TRBJ2-5; TCRdb outputs TRBD1, but without DNA this stays unchecked. This CDR3 has 14 amino acids. The germline CDR1 and CDR2 sequences are SGDLS and YYNGEE. CDR3 amino acids: CASSVGDRDETQYF.